The clone carrying this T cell receptor beta chain appeared a few times. Its antigen is as yet unknown. Germline values: CDR1 SGHTA, CDR2 FQGNSA. V lost 1 base, J lost 4 bases, and 11 bases lay in between. The CDR3 sequence is 14 residues long. The data were taken from a study of T-cell memory formation after mild COVID-19. Study-wide points: That cross-reactive memory joined was suggested by some responding clones appearing in pre-infection memory. CD4+ contracting clones were found mainly in CM and EM, and CD8+ ones in EMRA.

TCRdb reprocessed the 5' RACE reads with MiXCR, giving one entry per CDR3 protein. The table has some 410,000 distinct CDR3 sequences, less than 25% seen once. Sequencing was carried out using PBMCs or a T cell subset sorted from them (not recorded which). The chain has TRBV7-2 and TRBJ2-7; unclear D gene. The receptor was isolated from an adult woman who had mild COVID-19 (a few samples of this study predate the infection). Cell type and time point are not known. CDR3 DNA sequence: TGTGCCAGCAGCTTAGGTGCAATGACTTACGAGCAGTACTTC. This translates into CASSLGAMTYEQYF.